The clone carrying this TCR beta chain was seen a few times. Its antigen is currently unknown. TCRdb recomputed calls from the 5' RACE reads with MiXCR, one row per CDR3 protein. The sample lists tens of thousands of distinct CDR3 sequences; approximately 21% were seen once. Time point of the sample: sample taken at primary tumor resection. Tumor, nontumor lung or frozen PBMC supplied whole RNA, sequenced without sorting. V gave up 1 base and J gave up 5 bases; unmatched junction bases: 5. The CDR3 runs 15 residues. Germline V lookup: CDR1 SGHRS, CDR2 YFSETQ. The data were taken from a study of spatial heterogeneity in lung cancer. Study overall: Fewer alpha-chain than beta-chain sequences were consistently detected. Averaged across combinations, each unique TCR and UMI pairing appeared more than ten times in raw reads, which were uncorrected.

General study findings and limits: Blood contained ubiquitous expanded tumor TCRs more at resection than at follow-up.

The sequencing here drew on PBMCs, taken at surgery. The source is a male donor with early-stage non-small cell lung cancer. J is TRBJ2-1 and V is TRBV5-1; 8 nucleotides line up with TRBD2. The CDR3 region is CASSLSLAANNEQFF. In DNA, the CDR3 is TGCGCCAGCAGCTTGTCACTAGCGGCTAACAATGAGCAGTTCTTC. Full variable domain (remainder filled in from reference TRBV5-1 and TRBJ2-1): KAGVTQTPRYLIKTRGQQVTLSCSPISGHRSVSWYQQTPGQGLQFLFEYFSETQRNKGNFPGRFSGRQFSNSRSEMNVSTLELGDSALYLCASSLSLAANNEQFFGPGTRLTVL.